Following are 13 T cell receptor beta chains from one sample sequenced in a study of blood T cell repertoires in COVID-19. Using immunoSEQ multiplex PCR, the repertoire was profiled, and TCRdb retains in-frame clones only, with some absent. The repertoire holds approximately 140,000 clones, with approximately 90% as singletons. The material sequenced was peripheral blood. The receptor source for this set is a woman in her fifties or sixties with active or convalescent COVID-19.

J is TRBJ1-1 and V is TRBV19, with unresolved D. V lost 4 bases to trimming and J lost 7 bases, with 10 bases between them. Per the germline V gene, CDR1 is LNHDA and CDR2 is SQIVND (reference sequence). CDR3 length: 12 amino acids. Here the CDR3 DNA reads TGTGCCAGTAGTACCCCTCGGGGTGAAGCTTTCTTT. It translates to CASSTPRGEAFF.

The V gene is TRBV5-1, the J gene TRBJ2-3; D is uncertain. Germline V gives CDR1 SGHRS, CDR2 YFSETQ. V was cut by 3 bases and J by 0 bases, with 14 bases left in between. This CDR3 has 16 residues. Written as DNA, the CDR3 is TGCGCCAGCAGCTATCAGACTGATTTCAGCACAGATACGCAGTATTTT. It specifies CASSYQTDFSTDTQYF.

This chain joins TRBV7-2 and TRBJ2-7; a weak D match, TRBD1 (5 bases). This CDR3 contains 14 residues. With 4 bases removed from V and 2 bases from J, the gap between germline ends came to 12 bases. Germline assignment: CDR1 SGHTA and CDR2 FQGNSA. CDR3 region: CASSSGQPPYEQYF. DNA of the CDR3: TGTGCCAGCAGCTCCGGACAACCACCCTACGAGCAGTACTTC.

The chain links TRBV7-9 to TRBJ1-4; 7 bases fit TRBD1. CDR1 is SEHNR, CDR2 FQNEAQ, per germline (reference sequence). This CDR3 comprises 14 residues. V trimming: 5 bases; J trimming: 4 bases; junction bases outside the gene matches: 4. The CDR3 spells CASSLGQNNEKLFF. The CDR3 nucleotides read TGTGCCAGCAGCCTGGGACAGAATAATGAAAAACTGTTTTTT. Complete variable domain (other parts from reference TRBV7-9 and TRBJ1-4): DTGVSQNPRHKITKRGQNVTFRCDPISEHNRLYWYRQTLGQGPEFLTYFQNEAQLEKSRLLSDRFSAERPKGSFSTLEIQRTEQGDSAMYLCASSLGQNNEKLFFGSGTQLSVL.

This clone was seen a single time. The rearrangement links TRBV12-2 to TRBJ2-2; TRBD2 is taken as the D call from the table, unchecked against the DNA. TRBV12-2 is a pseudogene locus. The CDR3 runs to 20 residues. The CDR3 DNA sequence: TGTGCAAGTCGCTTAGCGGAGGTGAGGCGGGGATTCAAGCACACCGGGGAGCTGTTTTTT. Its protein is CASRLAEVRRGFKHTGELFF.

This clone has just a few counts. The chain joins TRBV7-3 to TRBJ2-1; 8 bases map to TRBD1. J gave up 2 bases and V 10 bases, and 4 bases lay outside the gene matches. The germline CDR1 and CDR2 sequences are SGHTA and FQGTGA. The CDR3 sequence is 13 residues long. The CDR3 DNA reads TGTGCCACGGGGACAGGCCCCTACAATGAGCAGTTCTTC. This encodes CATGTGPYNEQFF.

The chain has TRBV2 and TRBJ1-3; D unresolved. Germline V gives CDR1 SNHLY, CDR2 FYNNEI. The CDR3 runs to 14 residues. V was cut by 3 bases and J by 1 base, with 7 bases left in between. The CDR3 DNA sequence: TGTGCCAGCAGTGATACGGGTTCTGGAAACACCATATATTTT. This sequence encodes CASSDTGSGNTIYF.

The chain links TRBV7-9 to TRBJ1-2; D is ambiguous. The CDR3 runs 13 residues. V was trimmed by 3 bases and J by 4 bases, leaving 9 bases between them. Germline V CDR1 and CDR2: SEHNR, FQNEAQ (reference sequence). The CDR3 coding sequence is TGTGCCAGCAGCTTGCAGTCCAGCTATGGCTACACCTTC. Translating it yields CASSLQSSYGYTF.

The chain's CDR3 is CASSISVGRNTEAFF. The CDR3 DNA follows: TGTGCCAGTAGTATATCGGTGGGGAGGAACACTGAAGCTTTCTTT. The chain is built from TRBV19 and TRBJ1-1; D unresolved. The germline gives CDR1 LNHDA, CDR2 SQIVND (reference sequence). The length of the CDR3 is 15 residues. V was trimmed by 2 bases and J by 1 base, leaving 11 bases between them.

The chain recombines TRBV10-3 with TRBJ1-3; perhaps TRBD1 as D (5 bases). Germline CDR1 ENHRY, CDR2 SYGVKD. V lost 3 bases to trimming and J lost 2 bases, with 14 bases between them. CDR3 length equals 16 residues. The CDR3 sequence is CAISDVGGATGNTIYF. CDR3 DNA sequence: TGTGCCATCAGTGACGTAGGAGGGGCTACTGGAAACACCATATATTTT.

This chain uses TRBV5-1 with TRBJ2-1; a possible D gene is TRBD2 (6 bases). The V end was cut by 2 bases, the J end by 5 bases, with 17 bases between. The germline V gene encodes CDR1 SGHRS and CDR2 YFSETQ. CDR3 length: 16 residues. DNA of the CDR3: TGCGCCAGCAGCTTTATTGGGGCGGGGCACAACAATGAGCAGTTCTTC. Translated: CASSFIGAGHNNEQFF.

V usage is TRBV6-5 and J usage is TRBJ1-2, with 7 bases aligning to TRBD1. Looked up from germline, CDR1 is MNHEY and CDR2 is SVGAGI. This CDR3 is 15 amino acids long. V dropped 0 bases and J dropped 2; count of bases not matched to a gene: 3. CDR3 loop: CASSYSGGQNYGYTF. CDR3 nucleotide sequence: TGTGCCAGCAGTTACTCTGGGGGACAGAACTATGGCTACACCTTC.

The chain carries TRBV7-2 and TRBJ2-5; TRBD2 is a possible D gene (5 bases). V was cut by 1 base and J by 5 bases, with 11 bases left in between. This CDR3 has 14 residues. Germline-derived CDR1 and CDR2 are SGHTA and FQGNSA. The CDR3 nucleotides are TGTGCCAGCAGCTTAGTTTTCGGAGGCGAGACCCAGTACTTC. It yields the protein CASSLVFGGETQYF.